The present T cell receptor (beta chain) was sequenced within a study of blood T cell repertoires in COVID-19. Study details: Acute and convalescent COVID-19 specimens originated in the United States, Italy and Spain. The cDNA or gDNA used as material had been derived from T cells, B-cell-depleted T cells, or PBMCs.

The V and J ends lost 9 bases and 0 bases, in that order; junction bases with no gene match: 4. The CDR3 has 14 residues. Germline assignment: CDR1 LNHDA and CDR2 SQIVND (reference sequence). This clone is medium-sized within its sample. In the authors' workflow: Scientists estimated how many nucleated cells there were by amplifying reference gene primers. TCRdb's copy holds only in-frame clones and misses some; the assay was immunoSEQ multiplex PCR. That table gives V, J and clone size, and the DNA gave D and trimming. In the table there are tens of thousands of clones, around four fifths of which are singletons.

V and J are TRBV19 and TRBJ2-1; 8 bases map to TRBD2. Sequenced input: peripheral blood. The sequence came from a man aged 65 to 79 with acute or convalescent COVID-19. This CDR3 is CASERESSYNEQFF. The CDR3 bases are TGTGCCAGCGAGCGGGAGAGCTCCTACAATGAGCAGTTCTTC.